Listed below are T cell receptor beta chains from one sample, sequenced in a study of T cell responses to AZD1222 COVID-19 vaccine. Assay used: immunoSEQ multiplex PCR; TCRdb lists only in-frame clones, some missing. The sample holds tens of thousands of clones; approximately 84% are singletons and the top ten take roughly 30%. The sample was peripheral blood, taken on day 0 of AZD1222 vaccination. These TCRs come from an adult in good health. Both conserved end residues are part of each CDR3. D genes are given only for firm matches. Clone size appears in some rows only: once, few, many, or a class for an expanded clone.

d_call	j_call	clone_size	v_call	cdr3_aa	cdr3_nt
-	TRBJ1-4	-	TRBV27	CASSTYRQGATNEKLFF	TGTGCCAGCAGTACATACCGCCAGGGCGCAACTAATGAAAAACTGTTTTTT
-	TRBJ1-1	-	TRBV7-2	CASSFRPGRTMNTEAFF	TGTGCCAGCAGCTTTCGACCGGGACGGACAATGAACACTGAAGCTTTCTTT
TRBD2	TRBJ2-3	-	TRBV5-5	CASSAGLAEPSTDTQYF	TGTGCCAGCAGCGCAGGACTAGCGGAGCCGAGCACAGATACGCAGTATTTT
TRBD2	TRBJ2-5	-	TRBV14	CASSHLSAGGGVTQYF	TGTGCCAGCAGCCACCTTTCTGCGGGAGGGGGCGTGACCCAGTACTTC
-	TRBJ1-5	-	TRBV7-9	CASSPDQRGAGQPQHF	TGTGCCAGCAGTCCCGATCAAAGGGGGGCTGGACAGCCCCAGCATTTT
-	TRBJ2-7	-	TRBV12-2	CASHQLAVPYEQYF	TGTGCAAGCCACCAACTAGCGGTCCCCTACGAGCAGTACTTC
TRBD2	TRBJ2-7	few	TRBV7-2	CASSLDSAGDGEQYF	TGTGCCAGCAGCTTAGATTCTGCGGGAGACGGCGAGCAGTACTTC
TRBD2	TRBJ2-5	-	TRBV6-5	CASYAGVETQYF	TGTGCCAGCTACGCGGGGGTAGAGACCCAGTACTTC
-	TRBJ1-2	-	TRBV7-6	CASSLRRGDGYTF	TGTGCCAGCAGCTTAAGGCGGGGGGATGGCTACACCTTC
-	TRBJ2-1	few	TRBV30	CAWTPVLHEQFF	TGTGCCTGGACCCCAGTACTCCATGAGCAGTTCTTC
TRBD1	TRBJ1-4	once	TRBV18	CASSPGTGATNEKLFF	TGTGCCAGCTCACCGGGGACAGGGGCAACTAATGAAAAACTGTTTTTT
TRBD1	TRBJ2-7	-	TRBV29-1	CSVKTGTGSSYEQYF	TGCAGCGTTAAAACCGGGACAGGTTCCTCCTACGAGCAGTACTTC
TRBD1	TRBJ1-3	-	TRBV6-5	CASSSLTGHSGNTIYF	TGTGCCAGCAGTTCGTTGACAGGGCACTCTGGAAACACCATATATTTT
-	TRBJ2-6	-	TRBV6-2/TRBV6-3	CASSHGGSGANVLTF	TGTGCCAGCAGCCACGGGGGATCTGGGGCCAACGTCCTGACTTTC
-	TRBJ2-1	-	TRBV4-2	CASSRSVAREGNEQFF	TGTGCCAGCAGCCGCTCCGTAGCGAGAGAGGGCAATGAGCAGTTCTTC
-	TRBJ2-7	-	TRBV15	CATSRDQVSYEQYF	TGTGCCACCAGCAGAGATCAAGTATCCTACGAGCAGTACTTC
TRBD2	TRBJ2-5	-	TRBV2	CASRYYPGLAGGETQYF	TGTGCCAGCAGGTACTATCCGGGACTAGCGGGAGGAGAGACCCAGTACTTC
-	TRBJ2-7	-	TRBV6-5	CASSYNSATYEQYF	TGTGCCAGCAGTTACAACAGCGCTACCTACGAGCAGTACTTC
-	TRBJ2-1	-	TRBV7-2	CASSPPHGEQFF	TGTGCCAGCAGCCCACCCCATGGTGAGCAGTTCTTC
-	TRBJ2-2	-	TRBV24-1	CATSDFGGTGELFF	TGTGCCACCAGTGACTTCGGTGGCACCGGGGAGCTGTTTTTT
TRBD1	TRBJ2-1	-	TRBV29-1	CSVARQGNEQFF	TGCAGCGTTGCCAGACAGGGCAATGAGCAGTTCTTC
TRBD1	TRBJ2-1	-	TRBV5-1	CASSLARTGDEQFF	TGCGCCAGCAGCTTGGCACGGACAGGGGATGAGCAGTTCTTC
-	TRBJ2-7	-	TRBV28	CASSLGRYEQYF	TGTGCCAGCAGTTTGGGTCGGTACGAGCAGTACTTC
-	TRBJ1-1	-	TRBV7-2	CASSLGGGQNTEAFF	TGTGCCAGCAGCTTAGGGGGCGGGCAGAACACTGAAGCTTTCTTT
-	TRBJ2-2	-	TRBV27	CASSLSRTSRETGELFF	TGTGCCAGCAGTTTATCGCGGACTTCCCGGGAGACCGGGGAGCTGTTTTTT
TRBD2	TRBJ2-1	-	TRBV11-2	CASTATLRLAWHNEQFF	TGTGCCAGCACCGCTACCTTACGACTAGCGTGGCACAATGAGCAGTTCTTC
-	TRBJ2-5	-	TRBV11-3	CASSSRDLQETQYF	TGTGCCAGCAGCTCGAGGGACTTACAAGAGACCCAGTACTTC
-	TRBJ1-2	few	TRBV5-1	CASSPLDKVGGYTF	TGCGCCAGCAGCCCTCTTGACAAGGTCGGCGGCTACACCTTC
-	TRBJ1-4	-	TRBV10-1	CASSAAGNEKLFF	TGCGCCAGCAGTGCCGCGGGAAATGAAAAACTGTTTTTT
TRBD2	TRBJ2-1	-	TRBV9	CASSQITSDNEQFF	TGTGCCAGCAGCCAGATTACTAGCGACAATGAGCAGTTCTTC
-	TRBJ1-1	-	TRBV7-9	CASSLQGSNTEAFF	TGTGCCAGCAGCTTACAGGGTTCGAACACTGAAGCTTTCTTT
-	TRBJ1-5	-	TRBV7-2	CASSLDPTSNQPQHF	TGTGCCAGCAGCTTAGACCCCACGAGCAATCAGCCCCAGCATTTT
TRBD2	TRBJ2-7	-	TRBV14	CASSYGLADTYEQYF	TGTGCCAGCAGCTACGGACTAGCGGATACTTACGAGCAGTACTTC
-	TRBJ2-3	-	TRBV6-6	CASASDTQYF	TGTGCCAGCGCGTCGGATACGCAGTATTTT
TRBD2	TRBJ2-3	-	TRBV19	CASSMTSGSRGTDTQYF	TGTGCCAGTAGTATGACTAGCGGGAGTCGGGGCACAGATACGCAGTATTTT
TRBD2	TRBJ2-5	-	TRBV5-1	CASSLEGVAGGQETQYF	TGCGCCAGCAGCTTGGAAGGGGTAGCGGGAGGCCAAGAGACCCAGTACTTC
-	TRBJ1-4	-	TRBV29-1	CSAGEGSEKLFF	TGCAGCGCTGGGGAGGGCAGCGAAAAACTGTTTTTT
-	TRBJ1-2	-	TRBV30	CAWKLEFAGYTF	TGTGCCTGGAAATTGGAGTTTGCTGGCTACACCTTC
-	TRBJ2-5	-	TRBV24-1	CATTEGGGETQYF	TGTGCCACCACGGAGGGAGGAGGAGAGACCCAGTACTTC
TRBD1	TRBJ1-1	-	TRBV19	CATWDRETEAFF	TGTGCCACCTGGGACAGGGAAACTGAAGCTTTCTTT
-	TRBJ2-1	-	TRBV7-8	CASGTRLGRGSYNEQFF	TGTGCCAGCGGAACCCGACTCGGCAGGGGTTCCTACAATGAGCAGTTCTTC
-	TRBJ2-5	-	TRBV5-4	CASSPHQETQYF	TGTGCCAGCAGCCCGCACCAAGAGACCCAGTACTTC
TRBD2	TRBJ2-1	-	TRBV12-5	CASGLVLGLSIQNEQFF	TGTGCTAGTGGTTTGGTACTGGGACTATCCATTCAAAATGAGCAGTTCTTC
-	TRBJ2-1	-	TRBV4-1	CASSQEPQQREQFF	TGCGCCAGCAGCCAAGAGCCCCAGCAACGGGAGCAGTTCTTC
-	TRBJ2-7	once	TRBV10-2	CASSPGTPGSYEQYF	TGCGCCAGCAGCCCCGGGACTCCCGGCTCCTACGAGCAGTACTTC
-	TRBJ1-4	-	TRBV30	CAVKTNEKLFF	TGTGCGGTGAAAACTAATGAAAAACTGTTTTTT
TRBD1	TRBJ2-5	-	TRBV5-1	CASSQKTGGGETQYF	TGCGCCAGCAGCCAAAAAACAGGGGGTGGGGAGACCCAGTACTTC
-	TRBJ1-1	-	TRBV18	CASSPQKMNTEAFF	TGTGCCAGCTCACCACAGAAGATGAACACTGAAGCTTTCTTT
TRBD1	TRBJ1-1	-	TRBV5-6	CASSRQGGTEAFF	TGTGCCAGCAGCAGACAGGGAGGGACTGAAGCTTTCTTT
-	TRBJ2-7	-	TRBV5-1	CASSLSATYEQYF	TGCGCCAGCAGCTTGTCCGCCACCTACGAGCAGTACTTC
-	TRBJ1-4	-	TRBV5-5	CASSFTNEKLFF	TGTGCCAGCAGCTTTACTAATGAAAAACTGTTTTTT
-	TRBJ1-5	-	TRBV5-1	CASRYQVDQPQHF	TGCGCCAGCAGGTATCAGGTGGATCAGCCCCAGCATTTT
-	TRBJ1-6	-	TRBV7-2	CASSPRRGTAVGSPLHF	TGTGCCAGCAGCCCCCGGAGGGGGACGGCGGTTGGGTCACCCCTCCACTTT
-	TRBJ1-6	-	TRBV9	CASSVLAGLSPLHF	TGTGCCAGCAGCGTACTTGCAGGGTTGTCACCCCTCCACTTT